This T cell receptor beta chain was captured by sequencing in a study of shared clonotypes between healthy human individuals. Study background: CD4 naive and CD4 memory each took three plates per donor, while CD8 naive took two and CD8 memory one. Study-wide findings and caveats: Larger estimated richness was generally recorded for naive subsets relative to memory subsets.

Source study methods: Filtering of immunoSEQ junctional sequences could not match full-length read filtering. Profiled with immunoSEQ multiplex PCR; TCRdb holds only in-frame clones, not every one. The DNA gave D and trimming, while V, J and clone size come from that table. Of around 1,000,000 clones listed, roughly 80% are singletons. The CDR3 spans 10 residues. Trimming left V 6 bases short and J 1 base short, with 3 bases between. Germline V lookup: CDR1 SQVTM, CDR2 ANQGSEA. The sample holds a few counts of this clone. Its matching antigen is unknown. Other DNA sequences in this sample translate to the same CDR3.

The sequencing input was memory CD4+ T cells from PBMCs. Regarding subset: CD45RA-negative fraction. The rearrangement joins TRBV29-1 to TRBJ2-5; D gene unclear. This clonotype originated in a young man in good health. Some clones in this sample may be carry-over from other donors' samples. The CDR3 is CSVGQETQYF. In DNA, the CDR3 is TGCAGCGTCGGCCAAGAGACCCAGTACTTC.